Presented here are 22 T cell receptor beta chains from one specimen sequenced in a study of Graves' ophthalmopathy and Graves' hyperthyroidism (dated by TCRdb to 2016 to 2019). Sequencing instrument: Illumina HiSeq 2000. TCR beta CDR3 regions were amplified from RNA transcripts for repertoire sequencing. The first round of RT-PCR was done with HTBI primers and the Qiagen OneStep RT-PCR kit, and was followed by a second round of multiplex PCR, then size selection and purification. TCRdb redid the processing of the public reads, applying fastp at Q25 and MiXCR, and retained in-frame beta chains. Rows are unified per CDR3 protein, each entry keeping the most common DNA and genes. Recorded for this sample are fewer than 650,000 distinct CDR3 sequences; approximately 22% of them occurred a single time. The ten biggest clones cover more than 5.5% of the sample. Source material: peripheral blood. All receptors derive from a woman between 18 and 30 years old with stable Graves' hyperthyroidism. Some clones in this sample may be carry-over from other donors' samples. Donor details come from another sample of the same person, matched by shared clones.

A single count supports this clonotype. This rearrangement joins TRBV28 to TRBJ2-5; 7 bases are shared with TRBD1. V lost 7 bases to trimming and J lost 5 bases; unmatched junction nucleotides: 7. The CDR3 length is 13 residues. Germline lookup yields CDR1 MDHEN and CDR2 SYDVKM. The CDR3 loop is CASKTTGAETQYF. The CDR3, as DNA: TGTGCCAGCAAGACCACAGGGGCTGAGACCCAGTACTTC. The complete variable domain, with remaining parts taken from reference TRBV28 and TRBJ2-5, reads DVKVTQSSRYLVKRTGEKVFLECVQDMDHENMFWYRQDPGLGLRLIYFSYDVKMKEKGDIPEGYSVSREKKERFSLILESASTNQTSMYLCASKTTGAETQYFGPGTRLLVL.

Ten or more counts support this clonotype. Here the CDR3 reads CASSLDDNLNTIYF. The DNA for the CDR3 is TGTGCCAGCAGTTTGGACGACAATCTAAACACCATATATTTT. The chain recombines TRBV6-5 with TRBJ1-3; D uncertain. Germline V gives CDR1 MNHEY, CDR2 SVGAGI. Trimming pared 4 bases from V and 6 bases from J, leaving 13 bases between. The CDR3 length is 14 residues.

CDR3 in amino acids: CASSLNGIFGGYTF. The CDR3 coding sequence is TGTGCCAGCAGTTTGAACGGTATATTCGGTGGCTACACCTTC. This sequence joins TRBV28 and TRBJ1-2; D remains unclear. Germline CDR1 and CDR2: MDHEN and SYDVKM. Between the trimmed V and J ends, which lost 3 bases and 7 bases, there was a span of 15 bases. The CDR3 runs to 14 residues.

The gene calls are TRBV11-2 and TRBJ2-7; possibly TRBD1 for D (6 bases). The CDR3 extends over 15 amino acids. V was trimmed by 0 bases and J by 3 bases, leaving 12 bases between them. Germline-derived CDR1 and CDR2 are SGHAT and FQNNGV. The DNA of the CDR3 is TGTGCCAGCAGCTTAGACCAGGGGTCCTTCTACGAGCAGTACTTC. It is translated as CASSLDQGSFYEQYF.

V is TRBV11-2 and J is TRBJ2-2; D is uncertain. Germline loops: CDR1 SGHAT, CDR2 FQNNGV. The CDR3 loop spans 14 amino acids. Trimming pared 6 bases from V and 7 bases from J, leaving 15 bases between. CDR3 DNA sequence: TGTGCCAGCAGAACATTAACCCGAGGCGGGGAGCTGTTTTTT. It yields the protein CASRTLTRGGELFF.

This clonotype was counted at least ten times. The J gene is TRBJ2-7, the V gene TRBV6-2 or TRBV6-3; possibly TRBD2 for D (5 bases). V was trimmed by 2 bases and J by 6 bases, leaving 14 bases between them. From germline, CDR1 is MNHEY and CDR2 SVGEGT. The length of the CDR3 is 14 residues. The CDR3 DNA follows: TGTGCCAGCAGTTACCCGCAGGCTAGCAGCGAGCAGTACTTC. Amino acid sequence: CASSYPQASSEQYF.

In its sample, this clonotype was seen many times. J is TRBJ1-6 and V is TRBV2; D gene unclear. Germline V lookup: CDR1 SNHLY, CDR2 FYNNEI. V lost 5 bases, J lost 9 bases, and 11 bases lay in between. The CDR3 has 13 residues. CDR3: CASSLAEGSPLHF. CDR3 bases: TGTGCCAGCAGTTTGGCAGAGGGTTCACCCCTCCACTTT.

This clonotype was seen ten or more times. The CDR3 loop is CASSLTQGGGYGYTF. The CDR3 region has the DNA TGTGCCAGCAGCTTAACACAGGGTGGCGGCTATGGCTACACCTTC. J is TRBJ1-2 and V is TRBV11-2, with D possibly being TRBD1 (6 bases). Germline V gene sequence: CDR1 SGHAT, CDR2 FQNNGV. CDR3 length: 15 residues. The V gene lost 2 bases and the J gene lost 4 bases, with 14 bases spanning the gap.

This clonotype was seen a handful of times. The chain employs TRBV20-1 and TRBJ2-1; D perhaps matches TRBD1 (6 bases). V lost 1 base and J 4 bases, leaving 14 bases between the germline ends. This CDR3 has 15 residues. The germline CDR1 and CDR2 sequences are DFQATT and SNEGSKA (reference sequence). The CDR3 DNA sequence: TGCAGTGCTAGAGTGGGGGCTCCCTCTTACAATGAGCAGTTCTTC. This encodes CSARVGAPSYNEQFF.

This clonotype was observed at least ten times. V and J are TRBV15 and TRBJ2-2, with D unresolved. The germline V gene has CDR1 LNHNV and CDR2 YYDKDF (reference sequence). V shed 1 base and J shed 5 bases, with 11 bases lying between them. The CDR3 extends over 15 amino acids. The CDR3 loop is CATSRVSAGTGELFF. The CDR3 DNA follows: TGTGCCACCAGCAGAGTCTCCGCCGGGACCGGGGAGCTGTTTTTT. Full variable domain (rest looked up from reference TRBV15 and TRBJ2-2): DAMVIQNPRYQVTQFGKPVTLSCSQTLNHNVMYWYQQKSSQAPKLLFHYYDKDFNNEADTPDNFQSRRPNTSFCFLDIRSPGLGDTAMYLCATSRVSAGTGELFFGEGSRLTVL.

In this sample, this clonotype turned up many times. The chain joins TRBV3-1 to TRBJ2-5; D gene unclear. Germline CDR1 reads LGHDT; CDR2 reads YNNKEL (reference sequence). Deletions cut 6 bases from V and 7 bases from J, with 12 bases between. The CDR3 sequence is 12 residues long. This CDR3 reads CASRTQLGTQYF. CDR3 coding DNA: TGTGCCAGCAGGACCCAATTGGGGACCCAGTACTTC.

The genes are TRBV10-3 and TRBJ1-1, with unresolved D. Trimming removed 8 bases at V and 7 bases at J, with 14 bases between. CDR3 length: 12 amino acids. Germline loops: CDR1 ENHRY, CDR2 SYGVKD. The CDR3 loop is CAIAPTIGEAFF. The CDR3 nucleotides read TGTGCCATCGCACCGACGATCGGTGAAGCTTTCTTT.

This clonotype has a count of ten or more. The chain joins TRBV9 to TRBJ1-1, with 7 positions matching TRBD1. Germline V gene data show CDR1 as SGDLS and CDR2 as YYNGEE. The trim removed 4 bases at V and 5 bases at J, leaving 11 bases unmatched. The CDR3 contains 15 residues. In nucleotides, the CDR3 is TGTGCCAGCAGCTCTAACAGGGGAAGAAGGACTGAAGCTTTCTTT. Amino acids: CASSSNRGRRTEAFF. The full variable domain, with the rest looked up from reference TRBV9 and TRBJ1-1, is DSGVTQTPKHLITATGQRVTLRCSPRSGDLSVYWYQQSLDQGLQFLIQYYNGEERAKGNILERFSAQQFPDLHSELNLSSLELGDSALYFCASSSNRGRRTEAFFGQGTRLTVV.

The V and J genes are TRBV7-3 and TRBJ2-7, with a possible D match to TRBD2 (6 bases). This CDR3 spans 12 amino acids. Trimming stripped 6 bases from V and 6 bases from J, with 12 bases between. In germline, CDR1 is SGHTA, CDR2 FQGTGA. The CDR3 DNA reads TGTGCCAGCAGAAAGGAGGGTTGCGAGCAGTACTTC. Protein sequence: CASRKEGCEQYF.

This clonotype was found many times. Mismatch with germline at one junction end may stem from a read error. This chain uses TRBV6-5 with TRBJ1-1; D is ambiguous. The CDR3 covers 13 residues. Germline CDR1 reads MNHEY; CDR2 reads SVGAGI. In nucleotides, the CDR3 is TGTGCCAGCAGTTACTTGGCGAACAGTGAAGCTTTCTTT. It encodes CASSYLANSEAFF.

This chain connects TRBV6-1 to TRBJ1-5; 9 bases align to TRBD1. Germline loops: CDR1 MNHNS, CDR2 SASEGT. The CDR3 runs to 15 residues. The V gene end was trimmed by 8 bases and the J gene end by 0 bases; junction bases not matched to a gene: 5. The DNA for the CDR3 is TGTGCCAGCGGGACAGGGCCTTATAGCAATCAGCCCCAGCATTTT. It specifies CASGTGPYSNQPQHF.

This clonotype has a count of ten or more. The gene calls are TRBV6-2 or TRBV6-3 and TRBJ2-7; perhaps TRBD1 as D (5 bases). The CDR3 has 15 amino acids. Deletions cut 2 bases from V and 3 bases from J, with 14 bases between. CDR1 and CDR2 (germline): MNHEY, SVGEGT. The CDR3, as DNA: TGTGCCAGCAGTTACAGCAGGGATCCCCTCTACGAGCAGTACTTC. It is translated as CASSYSRDPLYEQYF.

The CDR3 nucleotides read TGTGCCAGCACCGAAGGGGGAGTAACTGAAGCTTTCTTT. Amino acids: CASTEGGVTEAFF. The chain is built from TRBV12-3 or TRBV12-4 and TRBJ1-1; D is possibly TRBD1 (6 bases). The CDR3 length is 13 residues. Trimming left V 7 bases short and J 5 bases short, with 14 bases between.

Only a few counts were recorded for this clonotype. This chain's CDR3 is CASSPFYLDYEQYF. The CDR3 bases are TGTGCCAGCAGTCCGTTCTATTTAGACTACGAGCAGTACTTC. This chain links TRBV27 with TRBJ2-7; D is unclear. The CDR3 is 14 residues long. The V and J ends lost 5 bases and 3 bases respectively, with 14 bases between them. CDR1 and CDR2 (germline): MNHEY, SMNVEV (reference sequence).

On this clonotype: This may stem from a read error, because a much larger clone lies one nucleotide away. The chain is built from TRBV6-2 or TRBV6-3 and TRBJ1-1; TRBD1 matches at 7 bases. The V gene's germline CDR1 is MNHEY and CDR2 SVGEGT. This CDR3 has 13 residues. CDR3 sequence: CACSPGQLSEAFF. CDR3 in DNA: TGTGCCTGCAGCCCGGGACAGCTAAGTGAAGCTTTCTTT.

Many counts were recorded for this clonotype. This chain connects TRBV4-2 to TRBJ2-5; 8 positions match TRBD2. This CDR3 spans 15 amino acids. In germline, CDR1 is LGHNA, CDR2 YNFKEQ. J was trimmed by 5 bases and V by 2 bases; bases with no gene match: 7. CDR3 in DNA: TGTGCCAGCAGCCAACTGCGGGAGGTATATGAGACCCAGTACTTC. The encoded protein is CASSQLREVYETQYF.

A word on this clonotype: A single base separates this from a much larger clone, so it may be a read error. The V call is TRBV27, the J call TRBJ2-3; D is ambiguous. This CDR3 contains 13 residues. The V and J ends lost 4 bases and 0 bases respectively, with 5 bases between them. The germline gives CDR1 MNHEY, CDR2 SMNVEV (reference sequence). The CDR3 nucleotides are TGTGCCAGCAGTTCATGGAGCACAGATACGCAGTATTTT. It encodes CASSSWSTDTQYF.